What follows is one T cell receptor beta chain and its context. The data belong to a study of blood T cell repertoires in COVID-19. Study-wide background: Acute and convalescent COVID-19 specimens originated in the United States, Italy and Spain. The cDNA or gDNA used as material had been derived from T cells, B-cell-depleted T cells, or PBMCs.

As processed by the authors: Researchers report that nucleated cell counts were estimated from reference gene primer amplification. TCRdb's table, derived via immunoSEQ multiplex PCR, lists solely in-frame clones and lacks some. D and trimming were read from the DNA, whereas the V and J calls and clone size are those reported in that table. The table has about 150,000 clones, around 86% seen once. This receptor was taken from a man aged 45 to 65 who had recovered from COVID-19. The sequenced material came from peripheral blood.

CDR3 residues: CASSQAGSTDTQYF. The CDR3 region has the DNA TGCGCCAGCAGCCAGGCCGGGTCCACAGATACGCAGTATTTT. V gene TRBV4-1 combines with J gene TRBJ2-3, with D hard to call. Trimming removed 3 bases at V and 2 bases at J, with 9 bases between. This CDR3 has 14 amino acids. The V gene's germline CDR1 is MGHRA and CDR2 YSYEKL.